This T cell receptor (beta chain) was recovered during a study of blood T cell repertoires in COVID-19. TCRdb's copy holds only in-frame clones and misses some; the assay was immunoSEQ multiplex PCR. This sample has about 170,000 clones, with around nine tenths found just once. The CDR3 sequence is 14 residues long. Germline lookup yields CDR1 MNHEY and CDR2 SVGAGI. Trimming removed 7 bases from V and 0 bases from J; junction bases left unmatched: 2. V is TRBV6-5 and J is TRBJ2-5; 10 bases fit TRBD2. Sequenced input: peripheral blood. The sequence derives from a woman aged 80 or over with COVID-19, enrolled during active disease. In nucleotides, the CDR3 is TGTGCCAGCACCCTAGCGGGAGACCAAGAGACCCAGTACTTC. Translated: CASTLAGDQETQYF.